Presented here are 32 T cell receptor beta chains from one specimen sequenced in a study of blood T cells in healthy people across ages. A second PCR of roughly 7 to 11 cycles used a sample-barcoded 5' primer and a J-beta primer mix. TCRdb fed the 5' RACE reads into MiXCR, producing one record per CDR3 protein. This table holds fewer than 2,000,000 distinct CDR3 sequences, roughly two fifths found once. Sequencing was performed on blood. The origin of the receptors is a human donor in good health.

This clonotype was found a few times. V and J are TRBV7-2 and TRBJ1-2; perhaps TRBD1 as D (5 bases). The CDR3 is 16 residues long. Germline lookup yields CDR1 SGHTA and CDR2 FQGNSA. V was trimmed by 7 bases and J by 8 bases, leaving 26 bases between them. The CDR3 region has the DNA TGTGCCAGCATCCTTAGCGGGGCCGGGCCCTTCTCCGGCTACACCTTC. Translation gives CASILSGAGPFSGYTF.

This clonotype was observed a single time. This likely comes from a read error, as the CDR3 has no conserved phenylalanine or tryptophan at its end. J is TRBJ2-7 and V is TRBV5-1; perhaps TRBD1 as D (6 bases). This CDR3 contains 14 residues. Trimming removed 4 bases at V and 2 bases at J, with 13 bases between. The germline gives CDR1 SGHRS, CDR2 YFSETQ. The CDR3 region has the DNA TGCGCCAGCAGCCCCGGGACAAACACCTACGAGCAGTACTTA. Protein: CASSPGTNTYEQYL.

A word on this clonotype: The junction differs from germline at one of its ends, possibly a read error. CDR3 region: CASSQRGGGARVSPLHF. Written as DNA, the CDR3 is TGCGCCAGCAGCCAAAGGGGTGGTGGGGCTCGAGTTTCACCCCTCCATTTT. The V gene is TRBV4-3, the J gene TRBJ1-6, with D perhaps matching TRBD1 (5 bases). The CDR3 is 17 residues long. Germline CDR1 is LGHNA and CDR2 is YSLEER.

This clonotype was seen only a few times. The chain couples TRBV3-1 to TRBJ1-2; D is undetermined. The CDR3 consists of 12 residues. V lost 4 bases and J 10 bases, leaving 13 bases between the germline ends. Germline lookup yields CDR1 LGHDT and CDR2 YNNKEL (reference sequence). CDR3 sequence: CASSLTSSYYTF. The CDR3 nucleotides are TGTGCCAGCAGCCTCACCTCTTCCTACTACACCTTC.

This clonotype has a handful of counts. CDR3 DNA sequence: TGCAGCGTTGAGAGAGAGACCCAGTTCTTC. This codes for CSVERETQFF. The chain is built from TRBV29-1 and TRBJ2-1; D gene uncertain. There are 10 residues in the CDR3. The germline V gene encodes CDR1 SQVTM and CDR2 ANQGSEA. Trimming shortened V by 3 bases and J by 13 bases, and 10 bases separated the two germline ends.

This chain links TRBV5-1 with TRBJ1-5, with D possibly TRBD1 on 5 matching bases. There are 14 residues in the CDR3. Trimming shortened V by 0 bases and J by 7 bases, and 11 bases separated the two germline ends. Germline V CDR1 and CDR2: SGHRS, YFSETQ. Here the CDR3 DNA reads TGCGCCAGCAGCTTGGAAGGGGCGAAGCAGCCCCAGCATTTT. As protein: CASSLEGAKQPQHF. Together with reference TRBV5-1 and TRBJ1-5, the CDR3 gives the full variable domain: KAGVTQTPRYLIKTRGQQVTLSCSPISGHRSVSWYQQTPGQGLQFLFEYFSETQRNKGNFPGRFSGRQFSNSRSEMNVSTLELGDSALYLCASSLEGAKQPQHFGDGTRLSIL.

This clonotype was counted at least ten times. This chain links TRBV12-3 or TRBV12-4 with TRBJ2-3; D gene uncertain. Trimming stripped 7 bases from V and 0 bases from J, with 8 bases between. This CDR3 has 13 amino acids. CDR3 protein: CASNLLSTDTQYF. CDR3 in DNA: TGTGCCAGCAACCTACTTAGCACAGATACGCAGTATTTT.

The chain employs TRBV27 and TRBJ2-7; 7 bases map to TRBD1. Germline V CDR1 and CDR2: MNHEY, SMNVEV (reference sequence). This CDR3 region has 13 residues. V shed 6 bases and J 2 bases; nucleotides not matched to a gene: 4. CDR3 nucleotide sequence: TGTGCCAGCAGGAAACAGGGGCCCTACGAGCAGTACTTC. Protein product: CASRKQGPYEQYF.

On this clonotype itself: The junction does not match germline at one end; this may be a read error. The V gene is TRBV5-1, the J gene TRBJ1-1; D gene unclear. The CDR3 contains 14 residues. Looked up from germline, CDR1 is SGHRS and CDR2 is YFSETQ. The CDR3 DNA reads TGTGCCAGCAGCTTGTCGGCTCGGCCCACTGAAGCTTTCTTT. Translated, it gives CASSLSARPTEAFF.

V gene TRBV5-1 combines with J gene TRBJ2-3, with D possibly being TRBD2 (6 bases). The V end was cut by 2 bases, the J end by 5 bases, with 15 bases between. CDR1 and CDR2 from the germline V gene are SGHRS and YFSETQ. The CDR3 is 15 residues long. The CDR3: CASSFGRGGGDTQYF. CDR3 coding DNA: TGCGCCAGCAGCTTCGGGCGGGGTGGTGGAGATACGCAGTATTTT.

CDR3 sequence: CASSPSRTAGNEQFF. DNA for the CDR3: TGTGCCAGCAGCCCAAGCAGAACCGCCGGCAATGAGCAGTTCTTC. The chain combines TRBV11-3 with TRBJ2-1; the D is unclear. Deletions cut 5 bases from V and 6 bases from J, with 17 bases between. In germline, CDR1 is SGHNT, CDR2 YENEEA. The CDR3 has 15 residues.

Only a few counts were recorded for this clonotype. This chain links TRBV9 with TRBJ1-4; D may be TRBD1 (5 bases). CDR3 length: 17 residues. Between the trimmed V and J ends, which lost 4 bases and 6 bases, there was a span of 22 bases. Germline CDR1 SGDLS, CDR2 YYNGEE. CDR3 nucleotides: TGTGCCAGCAGCCCCGGTTTGGAACCAGGGATGGATGAAAAACTGTTTTTT. This sequence encodes CASSPGLEPGMDEKLFF.

J is TRBJ1-5 and V is TRBV10-3; 11 nucleotides line up with TRBD1. The germline gives CDR1 ENHRY, CDR2 SYGVKD. The V and J ends lost 4 bases and 2 bases, in that order; junction bases with no gene match: 4. CDR3 length equals 16 residues. The DNA of the CDR3 is TGTGCCATCAGTGGCGGGACAGGGGGGGGCAATCAGCCCCAGCATTTT. Protein product: CAISGGTGGGNQPQHF.

There are a few counts of this clonotype. This rearrangement joins TRBV12-3 or TRBV12-4 to TRBJ1-1; a weak D match, TRBD1 (6 bases). The CDR3 has 13 amino acids. The V end was cut by 6 bases, the J end by 6 bases, with 14 bases between. CDR3 sequence: CASSPTGKAEAFF. CDR3 in DNA: TGTGCCAGCAGCCCCACAGGGAAGGCTGAAGCTTTCTTT.

This clonotype has more than one count but fewer than ten. The chain uses TRBV7-8 and TRBJ2-3; D remains ambiguous. The CDR3 consists of 15 residues. CDR1 is SGHVS and CDR2 is FQNEAQ in the germline V gene. Deletions cut 7 bases from V and 1 base from J, with 15 bases between. The CDR3 protein is CASTRRSSRTDTQYF. As DNA, the CDR3 is TGTGCCAGCACCCGGCGGTCGAGTCGCACAGATACGCAGTATTTT.

The gene calls are TRBV20-1 and TRBJ1-2; 8 nucleotides agree with TRBD1. Per the germline V gene, CDR1 is DFQATT and CDR2 is SNEGSKA (reference sequence). This CDR3 comprises 14 residues. Losses at the gene ends were 6 bases for V and 6 bases for J; bases not matched to a gene: 12. The chain's CDR3 is CSARIGQGGHGYTF. The CDR3 DNA reads as TGCAGTGCCCGAATCGGACAGGGAGGTCATGGCTACACCTTC.

The V call is TRBV5-6, the J call TRBJ1-1; no clear D. CDR1 is SGHDT, CDR2 YYEEEE, per germline. This CDR3 spans 15 amino acids. Between the trimmed V and J ends, which lost 5 bases and 1 base, there was a span of 15 bases. The CDR3 bases are TGTGCCAGCAGGCGCTCTTACCGACCGAACACTGAAGCTTTCTTT. It translates to CASRRSYRPNTEAFF.

There are many counts of this clonotype. This rearrangement joins TRBV29-1 to TRBJ2-1; unclear D gene. The germline V and J ends were trimmed by 2 bases and 10 bases, with 9 bases remaining between them. In germline, CDR1 is SQVTM, CDR2 ANQGSEA. This CDR3 spans 11 amino acids. CDR3 in amino acids: CSVERLNEQFF. CDR3 bases: TGCAGCGTTGAAAGACTCAACGAGCAGTTCTTC.

This clonotype was counted a few times. The genes are TRBV4-3 and TRBJ1-1; D is unclear. This CDR3 has 15 residues. The V gene lost 1 base and the J gene lost 4 bases, with 13 bases spanning the gap. Germline CDR1 and CDR2: LGHNA and YSLEER. The CDR3 DNA reads TGCGCCAGCAGCCAAGTAAAGCACCTTGGCACTGAAGCTTTCTTT. Its translation is CASSQVKHLGTEAFF.

This CDR3 is CASNGDASYEQYF. DNA for the CDR3: TGTGCCAGCAATGGGGATGCTTCCTACGAGCAGTACTTC. The J gene is TRBJ2-7, the V gene TRBV25-1; D unresolved. This CDR3 contains 13 residues. V was cut by 7 bases and J by 1 base, with 11 bases left in between. Per the germline V gene, CDR1 is MGHDK and CDR2 is SYGVNS.

The rearrangement joins TRBV6-1 to TRBJ2-4; D is unclear. With 10 bases removed from V and 3 bases from J, the gap between germline ends came to 10 bases. The CDR3 has 12 residues. Germline V gene lookup returns CDR1 MNHNS and CDR2 SASEGT. The CDR3 DNA reads as TGTGCCACCCTTTCGGTCAAAAACATTCAGTACTTC. It encodes CATLSVKNIQYF.

Worth noting for this clonotype: A much larger clone is a single base away; this may be a read error. This chain connects TRBV25-1 to TRBJ1-3, with a possible D match to TRBD1 (5 bases). This CDR3 contains 15 residues. Germline CDR1 and CDR2: MGHDK and SYGVNS. Trimming cost V 8 bases and J 0 bases, with 14 bases left between them. CDR3 in amino acids: CASGGRVPSGNTIYF. The CDR3 DNA reads TGTGCCAGCGGGGGACGGGTCCCCTCTGGAAACACCATATATTTT.

The gene calls are TRBV6-2 or TRBV6-3 and TRBJ2-1; 16 bases map to TRBD2. Germline V gives CDR1 MNHEY, CDR2 SVGEGT. The CDR3 covers 20 residues. V lost 6 bases and J lost 4; bases outside the gene matches: 15. This chain's CDR3 is CASRRGTSGGALSSYNEQFF. CDR3 coding DNA: TGTGCCAGCAGACGTGGGACTAGCGGGGGGGCCTTGTCCTCTTACAATGAGCAGTTCTTC.

In its sample, this clonotype was seen a few times. The CDR3 sequence: CASSQDYEGVQETQYF. The CDR3 bases are TGCGCCAGCAGCCAAGATTATGAGGGGGTACAAGAGACCCAGTACTTC. The chain is built from TRBV4-3 and TRBJ2-5; the D gene is possibly TRBD1 (6 bases). Trimming removed 0 bases from V and 2 bases from J, with 13 bases in between. The CDR3 consists of 16 residues. CDR1 LGHNA and CDR2 YSLEER come from the germline V gene.

The chain carries TRBV9 and TRBJ2-3; the D gene is possibly TRBD1 (8 bases). Germline loops: CDR1 SGDLS, CDR2 YYNGEE. The germline V and J ends were trimmed by 4 bases and 10 bases, with 31 bases remaining between them. The CDR3 has 18 amino acids. DNA for the CDR3: TGTGCCAGCAGCAGCGGGGTCACTGATCGGGCCGGACAGGGCCCGCAGTATTTT. Amino acids: CASSSGVTDRAGQGPQYF.

The rearrangement uses TRBV4-1 and TRBJ1-6; weak D call: TRBD1 (5 bases). The length of the CDR3 is 15 residues. The V and J ends lost 1 base and 6 bases respectively, with 10 bases between them. The germline CDR1 and CDR2 sequences are MGHRA and YSYEKL. CDR3 region: CASSQGTRPNSPLHF. The CDR3 nucleotides read TGCGCCAGCAGCCAAGGGACACGGCCTAATTCACCCCTCCACTTT.

The chain is built from TRBV7-2 and TRBJ2-4; D tentatively reads TRBD1 or TRBD2 (5 bases each). V was shortened by 1 base and J by 9 bases, with 16 bases between the two germline ends. Germline V lookup: CDR1 SGHTA, CDR2 FQGNSA. There are 15 residues in the CDR3. CDR3 amino acids: CASSLDLGPSGIQYF. For the CDR3, the DNA is TGTGCCAGCAGCTTAGATTTGGGACCCTCGGGCATTCAGTACTTC. Looking up the rest from reference TRBV7-2 and TRBJ2-4 gives the full variable domain: GAGVSQSPSNKVTEKGKDVELRCDPISGHTALYWYRQSLGQGLEFLIYFQGNSAPDKSGLPSDRFSAERTGGSVSTLTIQRTQQEDSAVYLCASSLDLGPSGIQYFGAGTRLSVL.

The chain carries TRBV7-2 and TRBJ2-3; 8 nucleotides align to TRBD1. CDR1 is SGHTA, CDR2 FQGNSA, per germline. The CDR3 has 16 amino acids. V was pared by 2 bases and J by 4 bases, with 8 bases of the junction left unmatched. CDR3 nucleotides: TGTGCCAGCAGCTTATGGACAGGGTCGGCAGCAGATACGCAGTATTTT. Protein product: CASSLWTGSAADTQYF. Variable domain in full (rest from reference TRBV7-2 and TRBJ2-3): GAGVSQSPSNKVTEKGKDVELRCDPISGHTALYWYRQSLGQGLEFLIYFQGNSAPDKSGLPSDRFSAERTGGSVSTLTIQRTQQEDSAVYLCASSLWTGSAADTQYFGPGTRLTVL.

Worth noting for this clonotype: An end of the junction does not agree with germline; a read error may underlie this. The J gene is TRBJ2-2, the V gene TRBV6-2 or TRBV6-3, with 9 bases that match TRBD1. This CDR3 comprises 15 residues. Looked up from germline, CDR1 is MNHEY and CDR2 is SVGEGT. The CDR3 sequence: CTSDEGQGDTGELFF. CDR3 bases: TGTACCAGCGACGAGGGACAGGGTGACACCGGGGAGTTGTTTTTT.

The chain has TRBV7-9 and TRBJ1-5, with 7 bases fitting TRBD1. Germline CDR1 SEHNR, CDR2 FQNEAQ (reference sequence). V trimming: 5 bases; J trimming: 0 bases; junction bases outside the gene matches: 7. The CDR3 is 16 amino acids. The CDR3 loop is CASSAGTEYSNQPQHF. For the CDR3, the DNA is TGTGCCAGCAGCGCTGGGACAGAATATAGCAATCAGCCCCAGCATTTT.

This clonotype showed up just a few times. The chain recombines TRBV7-3 with TRBJ2-1, with D possibly matching TRBD2 (5 bases). This CDR3 is 15 amino acids long. CDR1 and CDR2 (germline): SGHTA, FQGTGA. The V end lost 5 bases, the J end lost 13 bases, and 24 bases lay between the germline ends. The CDR3 sequence: CASSPGLERQETQFF. CDR3 DNA sequence: TGTGCCAGCAGCCCCGGGTTGGAGCGGCAAGAGACCCAGTTCTTC.

As DNA, the CDR3 is TGTGCCAGCAGCTTGACAGGGGGCGCGGGCAATCAGCCCCAGCATTTT. Its protein product is CASSLTGGAGNQPQHF. The chain has TRBV7-2 and TRBJ1-5; 10 bases fit TRBD1. The CDR3 sequence is 16 residues long. Germline CDR1 is SGHTA and CDR2 is FQGNSA. V lost 3 bases to trimming and J lost 2 bases; unmatched junction nucleotides: 4.